One and the same sample provided the 22 T cell receptor beta chains below, sequenced in a study of blood T cell repertoires in COVID-19. The data were produced by immunoSEQ multiplex PCR, yet TCRdb's version contains in-frame clones alone and is incomplete. The sample includes 320,000 or so clones, 88% seen only once; the top ten take around 4.6%. Sequencing was carried out using PBMCs or T cells enriched from blood (not recorded which). All receptors come from a man aged 25-40 years who had recovered from COVID-19.

V gene TRBV2 combines with J gene TRBJ1-2; D remains unclear. Looked up from germline, CDR1 is SNHLY and CDR2 is FYNNEI. The V gene lost 7 bases and the J gene lost 1 base, with 10 bases spanning the gap. This CDR3 is built from 13 residues. The CDR3 DNA sequence: TGTGCCAGCACGAGCTTACTTAACTATGGCTACACCTTC. This translates into CASTSLLNYGYTF.

The chain employs TRBV3-1 (or the pseudogene TRBV3-2) and TRBJ2-7; D is ambiguous. V was shortened by 1 base and J by 4 bases, with 8 bases between the two germline ends. The CDR3 consists of 13 residues. Germline loops: CDR1 LGHDT, CDR2 YNNKEL (reference sequence). The CDR3 reads CASSQVTAYEQYF. In nucleotides, the CDR3 is TGTGCCAGCAGCCAAGTCACTGCTTACGAGCAGTACTTC.

This chain connects TRBV28 to TRBJ2-1; 9 bases are shared with TRBD1. This CDR3 spans 16 amino acids. J lost 1 base, V lost 6 bases, and 7 bases had no gene match. Per the germline V gene, CDR1 is MDHEN and CDR2 is SYDVKM. Here the CDR3 DNA reads TGTGCCAGCAGATCACTTGGACAGGGGTCCTACAATGAGCAGTTCTTC. It specifies CASRSLGQGSYNEQFF.

The chain uses TRBV6-4 and TRBJ1-3, with D uncertain. Germline V gene lookup returns CDR1 MRHNA and CDR2 SNTAGT. This CDR3 is 14 amino acids long. Trimming pared 6 bases from V and 0 bases from J, leaving 9 bases between. CDR3 in DNA: TGTGCCAGCAGGAGGAGCAACTCTGGAAACACCATATATTTT. Its translation: CASRRSNSGNTIYF.

This sequence joins TRBV27 and TRBJ2-3; TRBD2 agrees at 7 bases. Germline assignment: CDR1 MNHEY and CDR2 SMNVEV (reference sequence). The V gene end was trimmed by 3 bases and the J gene end by 1 base; junction bases not matched to a gene: 16. There are 19 residues in the CDR3. The CDR3 protein is CASSFRRTRGEVGTDTQYF. As DNA, the CDR3 is TGTGCCAGCAGTTTTCGTAGGACCCGGGGGGAGGTAGGCACAGATACGCAGTATTTT.

The gene calls are TRBV4-1 and TRBJ2-5; the D gene is possibly TRBD1 (6 bases). Germline CDR1 is MGHRA and CDR2 is YSYEKL. Trimming cost V 4 bases and J 0 bases, with 18 bases left between them. The CDR3 loop spans 17 amino acids. The CDR3 reads CASSPHRESGYQETQYF. The CDR3 nucleotides are TGCGCCAGCAGCCCTCACAGGGAGAGTGGGTACCAAGAGACCCAGTACTTC.

This clone was observed once. The V and J genes are TRBV28 and TRBJ2-7; D remains ambiguous. The V end lost 5 bases, the J end lost 7 bases, and 21 bases lay between the germline ends. Germline CDR1 reads MDHEN; CDR2 reads SYDVKM. The CDR3 runs to 15 residues. The CDR3 coding sequence is TGTGCCAGCAGTAACCGAGGCGTGGCGGCGTGGGAGCAGTACTTC. It specifies CASSNRGVAAWEQYF. The full variable domain, rest sourced from reference TRBV28 and TRBJ2-7, is DVKVTQSSRYLVKRTGEKVFLECVQDMDHENMFWYRQDPGLGLRLIYFSYDVKMKEKGDIPEGYSVSREKKERFSLILESASTNQTSMYLCASSNRGVAAWEQYFGPGTRLTVT.

This sequence joins TRBV28 and TRBJ2-5; TRBD2 agrees at 7 bases. V lost 5 bases to trimming and J lost 5 bases; unmatched junction nucleotides: 14. The CDR3 is made up of 16 amino acids. The germline gives CDR1 MDHEN, CDR2 SYDVKM. The CDR3 spells CASSPGLADSRETQYF. The CDR3 coding sequence is TGTGCCAGCAGTCCAGGGCTAGCGGACTCCCGTGAGACCCAGTACTTC.

This clone was detected only a few times. The rearrangement uses TRBV9 and TRBJ1-5; D gene ambiguous. V lost 1 base to trimming and J lost 0 bases, with 11 bases between them. The germline V gene encodes CDR1 SGDLS and CDR2 YYNGEE. This CDR3 has 16 amino acids. The CDR3 loop is CASSVIQPDSNQPQHF. DNA of the CDR3: TGTGCCAGCAGCGTAATACAGCCCGATAGCAATCAGCCCCAGCATTTT.

The V gene is TRBV11-2, the J gene TRBJ1-1; the match to TRBD1 covers 8 bases. The CDR3 spans 14 residues. Looked up from germline, CDR1 is SGHAT and CDR2 is FQNNGV. J was trimmed by 1 base and V by 2 bases; bases with no gene match: 0. This chain's CDR3 is CASSLTGGNTEAFF. CDR3 sequence (DNA): TGTGCCAGCAGCTTAACAGGGGGGAACACTGAAGCTTTCTTT.

This rearrangement joins TRBV2 to TRBJ1-4; maybe TRBD1 (6 bases). There are 18 residues in the CDR3. Trimming cost V 2 bases and J 0 bases, with 16 bases left between them. Germline V gene lookup returns CDR1 SNHLY and CDR2 FYNNEI. CDR3 in amino acids: CASSETWTAHATNEKLFF. As DNA, the CDR3 is TGTGCCAGCAGTGAAACGTGGACAGCACACGCAACTAATGAAAAACTGTTTTTT.

The gene calls are TRBV10-3 and TRBJ1-6, with 9 nucleotides matching TRBD1. Germline trimming cut 6 bases from V and 7 bases from J; bases unmatched to any gene: 4. Germline CDR1 is ENHRY and CDR2 is SYGVKD. This CDR3 has 14 residues. The CDR3 loop is CAIRGTGQNSPLHF. CDR3 DNA sequence: TGTGCCATCAGGGGGACAGGGCAAAATTCACCCCTCCACTTT.

This sequence joins TRBV11-2 and TRBJ2-7; D may be TRBD1 (5 bases). The CDR3 totals 15 residues. V lost 0 bases and J 3 bases, leaving 12 bases between the germline ends. The germline V gene encodes CDR1 SGHAT and CDR2 FQNNGV. Here the CDR3 reads CASSLDFGQGYEQYF. For the CDR3, the DNA is TGTGCCAGCAGCTTAGATTTTGGGCAGGGCTACGAGCAGTACTTC.

CDR3 loop: CASSLLAAGGTDTQYF. CDR3 DNA sequence: TGTGCCAGCAGTTTATTAGCAGCGGGGGGCACAGATACGCAGTATTTT. This chain uses TRBV27 with TRBJ2-3; 8 nucleotides match TRBD2. Germline assignment: CDR1 MNHEY and CDR2 SMNVEV (reference sequence). The CDR3 consists of 16 residues. The V gene end was trimmed by 1 base and the J gene end by 1 base; junction bases not matched to a gene: 4.

This chain uses TRBV2 with TRBJ1-6; 8 bases line up with TRBD1. The CDR3 is 14 amino acids. CDR1 is SNHLY and CDR2 is FYNNEI in the germline V gene. Losses at the gene ends were 4 bases for V and 10 bases for J; bases not matched to a gene: 6. CDR3 in DNA: TGTGCCAGCAGTGCGGACAGGGCAGCCTCACCCCTCCACTTT. Protein sequence: CASSADRAASPLHF. Drawing the rest from reference TRBV2 and TRBJ1-6, the complete variable domain is EPEVTQTPSHQVTQMGQEVILRCVPISNHLYFYWYRQILGQKVEFLVSFYNNEISEKSEIFDDQFSVERPDGSNFTLKIRSTKLEDSAMYFCASSADRAASPLHFGNGTRLTVT.

This clone showed up just a few times. The V gene is TRBV7-8, the J gene TRBJ2-1, with a weak D call TRBD1 (6 bases). Trimming stripped 2 bases from V and 1 base from J, with 12 bases between. The CDR3 contains 16 residues. The germline CDR1 and CDR2 sequences are SGHVS and FQNEAQ. In DNA form, the CDR3 reads TGTGCCAGCAGCTTATCGCAGGGGTGGTCCTACAATGAGCAGTTCTTC. It is translated as CASSLSQGWSYNEQFF.

The chain links TRBV19 to TRBJ1-2, with D hard to call. Trimming took 11 bases from V and 7 from J, leaving 20 bases between them. The CDR3 runs 13 residues. The germline V gene has CDR1 LNHDA and CDR2 SQIVND (reference sequence). The CDR3 protein is CAARNPELSGYTF. The CDR3 DNA follows: TGTGCCGCCCGAAATCCGGAGTTGAGTGGCTACACCTTC.

This clone was counted between two and nine times. The chain links TRBV10-2 to TRBJ1-5; maybe TRBD1 (5 bases). The V gene's germline CDR1 is WSHSY and CDR2 SAAADI. The CDR3 extends over 15 amino acids. Trimming removed 3 bases at V and 4 bases at J, with 13 bases between. DNA of the CDR3: TGCGCCAGCAGTGACGAACAGGTCTCAAATCAGCCCCAGCATTTT. This codes for CASSDEQVSNQPQHF.

The sample holds one count of this clone. V and J are TRBV11-2 and TRBJ2-3; no definite D call. Looked up from germline, CDR1 is SGHAT and CDR2 is FQNNGV. V lost 0 bases and J lost 5, with 15 bases in between. The CDR3 has 16 residues. This chain's CDR3 is CASSLEGVRSGDTQYF. Here the CDR3 DNA reads TGTGCCAGCAGCTTAGAAGGAGTCCGCAGTGGAGATACGCAGTATTTT.

V usage is TRBV10-2 and J usage is TRBJ2-7; D is ambiguous. The CDR3 is made up of 13 amino acids. Germline V lookup: CDR1 WSHSY, CDR2 SAAADI. Between the trimmed V and J ends, which lost 5 bases and 2 bases, there was a span of 10 bases. The CDR3 loop is CASSFHITYEQYF. CDR3 in DNA: TGCGCCAGCAGTTTTCACATCACCTACGAGCAGTACTTC.

V is TRBV5-4 and J is TRBJ1-2, with 9 bases aligning to TRBD1. Germline values: CDR1 SGHNT, CDR2 YYREEE (reference sequence). V lost 0 bases and J lost 5; bases outside the gene matches: 5. The CDR3 is 15 amino acids. CDR3 nucleotides: TGTGCCAGCAGCTTGGACCCGGGACAGGGTTATGGCTACACCTTC. Translated: CASSLDPGQGYGYTF.

This clone has a single count. V gene TRBV7-2 combines with J gene TRBJ2-3; no reliable D call. Trimming left V 1 base short and J 6 bases short, with 8 bases between. There are 13 residues in the CDR3. Germline V gene sequence: CDR1 SGHTA, CDR2 FQGNSA. Here the CDR3 DNA reads TGTGCCAGCAGCTTAGGAGCCGCGGATACGCAGTATTTT. Encoded protein: CASSLGAADTQYF.